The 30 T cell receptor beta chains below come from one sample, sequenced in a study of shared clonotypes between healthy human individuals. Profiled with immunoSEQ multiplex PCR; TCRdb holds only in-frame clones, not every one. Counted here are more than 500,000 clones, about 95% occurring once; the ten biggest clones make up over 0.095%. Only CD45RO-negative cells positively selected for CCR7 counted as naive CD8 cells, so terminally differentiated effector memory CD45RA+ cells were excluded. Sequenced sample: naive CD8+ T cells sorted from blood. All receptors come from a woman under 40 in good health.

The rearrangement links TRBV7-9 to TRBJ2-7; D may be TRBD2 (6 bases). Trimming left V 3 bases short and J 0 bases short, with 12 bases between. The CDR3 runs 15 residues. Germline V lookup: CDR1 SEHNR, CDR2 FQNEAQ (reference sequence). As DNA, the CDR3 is TGTGCCAGCAGCTTGGAGGGTATGGGCTCCTACGAGCAGTACTTC. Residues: CASSLEGMGSYEQYF.

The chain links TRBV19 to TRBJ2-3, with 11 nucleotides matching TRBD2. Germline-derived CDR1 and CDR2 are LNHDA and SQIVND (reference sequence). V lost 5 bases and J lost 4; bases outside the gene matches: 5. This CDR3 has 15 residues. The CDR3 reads CASSSWTSGPDTQYF. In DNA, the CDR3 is TGTGCCAGTAGTTCCTGGACTAGCGGGCCAGATACGCAGTATTTT.

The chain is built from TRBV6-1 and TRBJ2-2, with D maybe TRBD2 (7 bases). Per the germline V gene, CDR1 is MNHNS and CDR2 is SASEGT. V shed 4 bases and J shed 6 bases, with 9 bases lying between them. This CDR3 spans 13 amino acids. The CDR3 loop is CASSGGGAGELFF. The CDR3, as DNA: TGTGCCAGCAGTGGAGGGGGGGCCGGGGAGCTGTTTTTT.

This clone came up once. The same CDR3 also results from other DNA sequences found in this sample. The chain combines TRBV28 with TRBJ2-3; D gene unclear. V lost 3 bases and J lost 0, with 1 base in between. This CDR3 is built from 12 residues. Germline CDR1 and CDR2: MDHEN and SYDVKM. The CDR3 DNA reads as TGTGCCAGCAGTTTTAGCACAGATACGCAGTATTTT. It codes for CASSFSTDTQYF.

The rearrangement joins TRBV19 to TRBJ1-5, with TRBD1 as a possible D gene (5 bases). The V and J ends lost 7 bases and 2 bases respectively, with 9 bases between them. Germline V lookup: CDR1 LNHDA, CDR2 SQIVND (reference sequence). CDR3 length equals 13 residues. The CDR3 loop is CASMGDGNQPQHF. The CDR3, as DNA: TGTGCCAGTATGGGGGACGGCAATCAGCCCCAGCATTTT.

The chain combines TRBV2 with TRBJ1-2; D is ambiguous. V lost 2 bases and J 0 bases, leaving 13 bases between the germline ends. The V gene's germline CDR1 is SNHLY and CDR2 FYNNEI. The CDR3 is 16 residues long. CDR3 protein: CASSEQPGRTNYGYTF. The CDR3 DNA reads TGTGCCAGCAGTGAACAACCCGGCAGGACTAACTATGGCTACACCTTC.

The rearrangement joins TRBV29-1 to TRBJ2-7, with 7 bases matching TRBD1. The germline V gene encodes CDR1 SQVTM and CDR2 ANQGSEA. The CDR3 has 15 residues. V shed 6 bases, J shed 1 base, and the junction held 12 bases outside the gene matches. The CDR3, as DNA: TGCAGCGTCATCACAGGGGTTCAAACATCCTACGAGCAGTACTTC. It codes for CSVITGVQTSYEQYF.

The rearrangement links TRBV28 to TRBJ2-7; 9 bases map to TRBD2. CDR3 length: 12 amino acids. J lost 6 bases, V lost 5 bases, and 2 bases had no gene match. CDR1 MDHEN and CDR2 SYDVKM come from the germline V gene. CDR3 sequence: CASSAGGVEQYF. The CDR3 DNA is TGTGCCAGCAGTGCGGGAGGGGTCGAGCAGTACTTC.

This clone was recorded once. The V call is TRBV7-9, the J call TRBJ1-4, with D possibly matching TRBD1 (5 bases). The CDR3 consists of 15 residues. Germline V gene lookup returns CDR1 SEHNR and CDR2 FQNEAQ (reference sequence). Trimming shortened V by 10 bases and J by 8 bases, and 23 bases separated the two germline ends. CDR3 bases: TGTGCCACCGCCTCTGTTGAAGGGGAAAGCGAAAAACTGTTTTTT. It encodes CATASVEGESEKLFF.

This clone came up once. Here the CDR3 reads CASSFFLGGDEQFF. CDR3 sequence (DNA): TGTGCCAGCAGCTTTTTCCTAGGTGGTGATGAGCAGTTCTTC. This chain links TRBV7-8 with TRBJ2-1; D gene unclear. Deletions cut 3 bases from V and 8 bases from J, with 14 bases between. CDR3 length: 14 residues. Looked up from germline, CDR1 is SGHVS and CDR2 is FQNEAQ. The full variable domain, with the rest looked up from reference TRBV7-8 and TRBJ2-1, is GAGVSQSPRYKVAKRGQDVALRCDPISGHVSLFWYQQALGQGPEFLTYFQNEAQLDKSGLPSDRFFAERPEGSVSTLKIQRTQQEDSAVYLCASSFFLGGDEQFFGPGTRLTVL.

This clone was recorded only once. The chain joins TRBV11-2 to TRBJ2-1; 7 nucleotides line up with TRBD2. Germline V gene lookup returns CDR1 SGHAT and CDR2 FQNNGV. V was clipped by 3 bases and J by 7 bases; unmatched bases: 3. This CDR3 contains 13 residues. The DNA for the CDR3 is TGTGCCAGCAGCTTGGGGGAGGGAAATGAGCAGTTCTTC. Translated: CASSLGEGNEQFF.

CDR3 residues: CASSPTPDTGNTIYF. The CDR3 DNA reads as TGTGCCAGCAGTCCTACCCCGGACACTGGAAACACCATATATTTT. The chain recombines TRBV27 with TRBJ1-3; D is perhaps TRBD1 (5 bases). CDR1 is MNHEY, CDR2 SMNVEV, per germline (reference sequence). The CDR3 spans 15 residues. V lost 5 bases to trimming and J lost 2 bases, with 13 bases between them.

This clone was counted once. CDR3 bases: TGTGCCAGCCAATACACTAGTGGTTCCTACGAGCAGTACTTC. This sequence encodes CASQYTSGSYEQYF. The chain has TRBV27 and TRBJ2-7; D is possibly TRBD2 (5 bases). Germline CDR1 reads MNHEY; CDR2 reads SMNVEV (reference sequence). The V end was cut by 8 bases, the J end by 1 base, with 15 bases between. This CDR3 is 14 amino acids long.

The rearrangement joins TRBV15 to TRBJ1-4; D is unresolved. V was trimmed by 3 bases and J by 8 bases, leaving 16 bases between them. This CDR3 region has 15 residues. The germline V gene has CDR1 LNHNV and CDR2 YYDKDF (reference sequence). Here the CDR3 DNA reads TGTGCCACCAGCAGGGTAACCATCTTTGCGGAAAAACTGTTTTTT. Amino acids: CATSRVTIFAEKLFF.

The CDR3 loop is CASSLEGTGELFF. CDR3 sequence (DNA): TGTGCCAGCAGTTTGGAGGGGACCGGGGAGCTGTTTTTT. The chain couples TRBV27 to TRBJ2-2, with a possible D match to TRBD2 (6 bases). The germline CDR1 and CDR2 sequences are MNHEY and SMNVEV (reference sequence). V lost 3 bases to trimming and J lost 5 bases, with 7 bases between them. This CDR3 contains 13 residues.

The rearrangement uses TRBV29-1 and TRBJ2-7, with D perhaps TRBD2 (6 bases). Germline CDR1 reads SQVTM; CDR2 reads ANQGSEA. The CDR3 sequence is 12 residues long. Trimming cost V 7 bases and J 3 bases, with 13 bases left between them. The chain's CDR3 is CSGGTLGYEQYF. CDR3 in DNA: TGCAGCGGCGGGACCCTTGGCTACGAGCAGTACTTC.

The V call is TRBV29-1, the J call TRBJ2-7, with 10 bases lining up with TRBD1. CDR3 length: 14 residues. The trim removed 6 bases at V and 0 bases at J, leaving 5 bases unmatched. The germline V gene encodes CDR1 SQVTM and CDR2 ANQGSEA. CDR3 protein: CSVTGTGVSYEQYF. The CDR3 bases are TGCAGCGTAACCGGGACAGGGGTCTCCTACGAGCAGTACTTC.

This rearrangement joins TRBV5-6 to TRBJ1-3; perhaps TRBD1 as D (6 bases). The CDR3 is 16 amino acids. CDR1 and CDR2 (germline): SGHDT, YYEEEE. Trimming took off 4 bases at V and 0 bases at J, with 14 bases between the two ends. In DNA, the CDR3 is TGTGCCAGCAGCAGCTACAGGGAACACTCTGGAAACACCATATATTTT. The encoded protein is CASSSYREHSGNTIYF.

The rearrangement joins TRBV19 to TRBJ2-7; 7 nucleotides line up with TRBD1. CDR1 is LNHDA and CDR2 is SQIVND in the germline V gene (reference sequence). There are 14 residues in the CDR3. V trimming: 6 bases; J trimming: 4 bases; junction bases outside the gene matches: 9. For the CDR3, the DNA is TGTGCCAGTAGCCCCGCTGGGACAGATTACGAGCAGTACTTC. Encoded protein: CASSPAGTDYEQYF.

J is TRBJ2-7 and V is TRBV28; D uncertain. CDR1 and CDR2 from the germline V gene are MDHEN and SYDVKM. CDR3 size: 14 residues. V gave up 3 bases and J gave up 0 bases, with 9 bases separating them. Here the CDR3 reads CASSFADPSYEQYF. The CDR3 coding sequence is TGTGCCAGCAGTTTTGCCGATCCCTCCTACGAGCAGTACTTC.

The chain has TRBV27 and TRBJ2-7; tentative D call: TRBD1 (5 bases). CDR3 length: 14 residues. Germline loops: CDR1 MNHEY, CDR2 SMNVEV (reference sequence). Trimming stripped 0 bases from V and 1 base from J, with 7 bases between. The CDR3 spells CASSLSDTSYEQYF. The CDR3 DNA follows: TGTGCCAGCAGTTTATCGGACACTTCCTACGAGCAGTACTTC.

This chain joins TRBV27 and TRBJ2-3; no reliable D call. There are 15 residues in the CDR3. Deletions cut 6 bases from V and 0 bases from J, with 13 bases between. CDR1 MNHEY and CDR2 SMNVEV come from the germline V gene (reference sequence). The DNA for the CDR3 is TGTGCCAGCAGATTACATACAGCGAGCACAGATACGCAGTATTTT. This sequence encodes CASRLHTASTDTQYF.

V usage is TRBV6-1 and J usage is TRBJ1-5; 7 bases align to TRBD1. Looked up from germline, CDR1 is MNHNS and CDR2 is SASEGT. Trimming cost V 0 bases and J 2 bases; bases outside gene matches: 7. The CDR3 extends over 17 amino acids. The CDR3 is CASSEAFHRGGNQPQHF. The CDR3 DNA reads TGTGCCAGCAGTGAAGCGTTCCACAGGGGAGGCAATCAGCCCCAGCATTTT.

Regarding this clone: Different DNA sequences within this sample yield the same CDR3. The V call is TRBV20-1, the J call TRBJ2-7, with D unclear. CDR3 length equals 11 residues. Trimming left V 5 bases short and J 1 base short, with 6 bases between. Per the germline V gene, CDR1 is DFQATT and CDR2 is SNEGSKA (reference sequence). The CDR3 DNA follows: TGCAGTGCTCCGGATTCCTACGAGCAGTACTTC. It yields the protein CSAPDSYEQYF.

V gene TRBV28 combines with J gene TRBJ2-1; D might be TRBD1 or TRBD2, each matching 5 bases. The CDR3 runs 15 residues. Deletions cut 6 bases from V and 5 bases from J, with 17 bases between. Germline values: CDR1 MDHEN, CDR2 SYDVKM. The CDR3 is CASSPQGRRDNEQFF. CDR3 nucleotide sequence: TGTGCCAGCAGCCCTCAGGGAAGGCGGGACAATGAGCAGTTCTTC.

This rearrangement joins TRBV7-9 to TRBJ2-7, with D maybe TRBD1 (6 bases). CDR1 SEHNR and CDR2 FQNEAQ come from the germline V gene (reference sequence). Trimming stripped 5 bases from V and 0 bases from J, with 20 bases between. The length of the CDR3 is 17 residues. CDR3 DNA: TGTGCCAGCAGCCCCCCTCGGGTGGGACAAAGCTCCTACGAGCAGTACTTC. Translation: CASSPPRVGQSSYEQYF.

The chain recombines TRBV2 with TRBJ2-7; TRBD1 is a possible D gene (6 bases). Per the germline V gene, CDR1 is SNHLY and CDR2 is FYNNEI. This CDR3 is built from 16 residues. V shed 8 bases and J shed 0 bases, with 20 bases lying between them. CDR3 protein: CASGQGRGSGSYEQYF. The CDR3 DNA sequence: TGTGCCAGCGGGCAGGGAAGGGGGTCTGGCTCCTACGAGCAGTACTTC.

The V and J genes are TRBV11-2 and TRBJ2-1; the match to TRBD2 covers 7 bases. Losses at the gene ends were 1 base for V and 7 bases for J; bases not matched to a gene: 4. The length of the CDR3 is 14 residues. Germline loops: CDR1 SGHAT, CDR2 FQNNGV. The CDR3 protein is CASSLVGGGNEQFF. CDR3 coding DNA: TGTGCCAGCAGCTTAGTCGGGGGAGGGAATGAGCAGTTCTTC.

CDR3 bases: TGTGCCAGCAGCTTACAGGGTGATGATGGCTACACCTTC. Its protein product is CASSLQGDDGYTF. The genes are TRBV5-8 and TRBJ1-2; possibly TRBD1 for D (6 bases). V was cut by 2 bases and J by 6 bases, with 11 bases left in between. This CDR3 comprises 13 residues. From germline, CDR1 is SGHTS and CDR2 YDEGEE.

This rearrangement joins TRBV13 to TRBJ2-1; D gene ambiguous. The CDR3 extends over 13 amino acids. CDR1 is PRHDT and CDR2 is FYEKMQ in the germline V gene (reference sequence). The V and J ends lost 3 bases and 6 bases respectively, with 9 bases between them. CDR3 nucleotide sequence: TGTGCCAGCAGCTTCTATCAACCCAATGAGCAGTTCTTC. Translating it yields CASSFYQPNEQFF.